The clone carrying this TCR beta chain was recorded once. The CDR3 is 14 amino acids. Germline values: CDR1 SGHTA, CDR2 FQGTGA. Trimming cost V 4 bases and J 2 bases; bases outside gene matches: 2. Original analysis: For nucleated cells, counts were estimated from reference gene primer amplification. Clones were sequenced by immunoSEQ multiplex PCR, and TCRdb holds only the in-frame ones, with some missing. That table supplies the V and J calls and clone size; D and trimming were determined from the DNA. The profile shows roughly 160,000 clones, roughly nine tenths of them singletons. The data belong to a study of blood T cell repertoires in COVID-19. Study in general: Acute and convalescent COVID-19 samples came from the United States, Italy and Spain.

The sequence came from a man aged 45-65 years with acute or convalescent COVID-19. Sequenced: peripheral blood. The V gene is TRBV7-3, the J gene TRBJ2-7; 10 bases are shared with TRBD1. The CDR3, as DNA: TGTGCCAGCAGCTCGACAGGGGGCGCCTACGAGCAGTACTTC. This gives the protein CASSSTGGAYEQYF.